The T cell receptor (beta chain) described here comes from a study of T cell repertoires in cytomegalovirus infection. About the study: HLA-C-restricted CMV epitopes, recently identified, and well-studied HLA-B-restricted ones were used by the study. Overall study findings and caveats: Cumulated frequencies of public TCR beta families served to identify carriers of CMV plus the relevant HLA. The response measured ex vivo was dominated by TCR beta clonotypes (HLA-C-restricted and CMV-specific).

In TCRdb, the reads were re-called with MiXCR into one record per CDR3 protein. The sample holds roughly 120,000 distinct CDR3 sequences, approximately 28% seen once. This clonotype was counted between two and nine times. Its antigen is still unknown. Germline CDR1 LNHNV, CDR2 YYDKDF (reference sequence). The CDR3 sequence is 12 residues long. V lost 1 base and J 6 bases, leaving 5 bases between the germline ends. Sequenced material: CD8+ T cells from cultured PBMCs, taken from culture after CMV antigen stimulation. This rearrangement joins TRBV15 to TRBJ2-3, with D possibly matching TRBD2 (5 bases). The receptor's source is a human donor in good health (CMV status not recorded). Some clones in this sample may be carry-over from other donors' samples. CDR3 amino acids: CATSRGGDTQYF. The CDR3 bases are TGTGCCACCAGCAGAGGAGGGGATACGCAGTATTTT.